The clone carrying this T cell receptor (beta chain) was counted at least ten times. This sample is part of a study of regulatory T cells in long-lasting Graves disease. On the study more broadly: Newly diagnosed Graves' patients had under 3 months of antithyroid drugs.

Time point: newly diagnosed GD, antithyroid drugs for less than 3 months. From PBMCs, RNA was extracted and then used to make the TCR library. Through Arm-PCR of CDR3 regions and iRepertoire HTBI primers, TCR beta libraries were built. TCRdb re-called the multiplex PCR reads with MiXCR, one entry per CDR3 protein. Among fewer than 550,000 distinct CDR3 sequences, 15% to 20% were seen once, and the ten largest hold 25%. V gave up 10 bases and J gave up 0 bases, with 18 bases separating them. Germline CDR1 reads MNHNS; CDR2 reads SASEGT. The CDR3 sequence is 15 residues long. The sample also formed part of further work on T cells in Graves' hyperthyroidism and ophthalmopathy.

The receptor's source is a woman aged 40 to 65 with Graves disease. This material consisted of peripheral blood mononuclear cells (PBMCs), taken at new diagnosis, from a patient treated with antithyroid drugs. The chain is built from TRBV6-1 and TRBJ1-1; D is ambiguous. The CDR3: CATLSMGLMNTEAFF. The CDR3 coding sequence is TGTGCCACCTTGTCGATGGGGTTAATGAACACTGAAGCTTTCTTT.